This TCR beta chain was documented in a study of blood T cells in healthy people across ages. General study findings and limits: PBMCs left unsorted prevented a conclusive naive versus antigen-experienced comparison.

Then a second PCR, running roughly 7 to 12 cycles, was carried out with a sample-barcoded 5' primer and a J-beta primer mix. All samples gave at least 3 million CDR3-containing paired-end reads. From the 5' RACE reads, TCRdb called clonotypes with MiXCR, one entry per CDR3 protein. Among 1.5 million to 1.8 million distinct CDR3 sequences listed, approximately 43% were seen once. Those donating, healthy Caucasian individuals from Russia, were aged about 6 to 90. Notes on this clonotype: Antigen unknown.

Per germline, CDR1 DFQATT and CDR2 SNEGSKA (reference sequence). The CDR3 loop spans 14 amino acids. Germline trimming cut 6 bases from V and 13 bases from J; bases unmatched to any gene: 18. The receptor's source is a woman aged 18-35 years in good health. The rearrangement joins TRBV20-1 to TRBJ2-1; TRBD1 agrees at 7 bases. The sequencing input was blood. The DNA of the CDR3 is TGCAGTGCCTCGCAGGGGGACCCCCAAGAGACCCAGTTCTTC. Residues: CSASQGDPQETQFF.